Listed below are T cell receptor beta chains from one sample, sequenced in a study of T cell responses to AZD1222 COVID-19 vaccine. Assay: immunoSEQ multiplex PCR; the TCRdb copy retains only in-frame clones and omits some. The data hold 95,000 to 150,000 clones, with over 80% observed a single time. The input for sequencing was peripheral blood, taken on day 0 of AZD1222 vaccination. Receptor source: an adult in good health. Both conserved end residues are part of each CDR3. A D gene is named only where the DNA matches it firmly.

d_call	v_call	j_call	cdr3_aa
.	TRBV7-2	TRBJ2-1	CASSQAGYSYNEQFF
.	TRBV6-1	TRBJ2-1	CASSELGYNEQFF
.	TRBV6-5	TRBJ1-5	CASRAGFGNQPQHF
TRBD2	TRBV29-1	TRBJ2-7	CSVEGEGLYEQYF
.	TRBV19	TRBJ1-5	CASSHKTGNSNQPQHF
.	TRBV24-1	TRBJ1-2	CATSERGRDYGYTF
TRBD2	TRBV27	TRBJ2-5	CASSLIRTSGQETQYF
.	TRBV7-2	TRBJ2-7	CASSVDVNSYEQYF
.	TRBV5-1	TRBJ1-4	CASSIGNSNEKLFF
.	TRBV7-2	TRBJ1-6	CASSLAGGSSYNSPLHF
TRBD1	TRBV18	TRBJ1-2	CASSPLSGTGDRSGYTF
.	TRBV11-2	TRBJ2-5	CASSFGGRAETQYF
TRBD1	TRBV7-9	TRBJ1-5	CASTLGQGDGQPQHF
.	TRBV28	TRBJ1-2	CASSSTDGYGYTF
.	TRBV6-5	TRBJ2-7	CASSTRGSSYEQYF
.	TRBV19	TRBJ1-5	CASSIRGEGGNQPQHF
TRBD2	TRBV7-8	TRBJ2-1	CASSLRLAGYNEQFF
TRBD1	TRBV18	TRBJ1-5	CASSPGQVGEPQHF
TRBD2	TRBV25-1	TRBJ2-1	CASSVASGAGDEQFF
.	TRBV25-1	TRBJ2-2	CASRSRYVGELFF
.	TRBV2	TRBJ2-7	CASSGRDEQYEQYF
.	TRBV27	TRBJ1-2	CASSPSRYYGYTF